This entry lists 8 T cell receptor beta chains sequenced from one sample in a study of graft-versus-host responses after intestinal transplantation. Measured with immunoSEQ multiplex PCR; TCRdb has only the in-frame clones, and not every one. The sample records around 96,000 clones, 80% to 95% being singletons. The source was PBMCs, collected around 450 days after intestinal transplant. These receptors originate from a human patient who received an intestinal transplant, so some T cells may come from the graft donor.

The rearrangement uses TRBV5-1 and TRBJ2-1, with TRBD2 identical over 9 bases. Unmatched junction bases numbered 9, after V lost 1 base and J lost 10 bases. The CDR3 is 15 amino acids. The germline gives CDR1 SGHRS, CDR2 YFSETQ. Here the CDR3 DNA reads TGCGCCAGCAGCTTGAGTTTTAGCGGGGGTGGCGAGCAGTTCTTC. Translating gives CASSLSFSGGGEQFF.

V and J are TRBV19 and TRBJ1-2; D is undetermined. Trimming left V 8 bases short and J 3 bases short, with 13 bases between. Germline CDR1 is LNHDA and CDR2 is SQIVND (reference sequence). This CDR3 contains 13 residues. CDR3 protein: CASGPGVYYGYTF. CDR3 bases: TGTGCCAGTGGCCCCGGGGTCTACTATGGCTACACCTTC.

About this clone: The same CDR3 arises from other DNA sequences in this sample as well. The chain carries TRBV6-6 and TRBJ1-1, with D possibly matching TRBD1 (6 bases). From germline, CDR1 is MNHNY and CDR2 SVGAGI (reference sequence). This CDR3 is 16 amino acids long. The ends were cut back, 2 bases at V and 0 bases at J, with 13 bases in the middle. The CDR3, as DNA: TGTGCCAGCAGTTACCAGCCGGGACACATGAACACTGAAGCTTTCTTT. Its protein product is CASSYQPGHMNTEAFF.

This chain joins TRBV15 and TRBJ2-2; D might be TRBD1 (6 bases). Germline V gives CDR1 LNHNV, CDR2 YYDKDF (reference sequence). This CDR3 has 16 residues. V shed 5 bases and J shed 3 bases, with 16 bases lying between them. CDR3 sequence (DNA): TGTGCCACCAGCGCCTGGGGGCCTATCTACACCGGGGAGCTGTTTTTT. It codes for CATSAWGPIYTGELFF.

This chain links TRBV6-5 with TRBJ1-2, with 9 bases matching TRBD1. The CDR3 loop spans 13 amino acids. V was pared by 7 bases and J by 8 bases, with 8 bases of the junction left unmatched. Looked up from germline, CDR1 is MNHEY and CDR2 is SVGAGI. The CDR3 loop is CASTVGQGSGYTF. The DNA of the CDR3 is TGTGCCAGCACCGTCGGACAGGGGAGCGGCTACACCTTC.

The chain has TRBV18 and TRBJ1-5; D call uncertain. This CDR3 contains 13 residues. Germline V gene lookup returns CDR1 KGHSH and CDR2 LQKENI. V was shortened by 2 bases and J by 5 bases, with 7 bases between the two germline ends. The CDR3 region is CASSPLRDQPQHF. CDR3 DNA sequence: TGTGCCAGCTCACCATTGAGGGATCAGCCCCAGCATTTT.

This CDR3 is CASSPISGGGTEAFF. The CDR3 nucleotides are TGTGCCAGCAGCCCCATATCAGGGGGGGGCACTGAAGCTTTCTTT. V is TRBV9 and J is TRBJ1-1; 7 nucleotides match TRBD1. The germline CDR1 and CDR2 sequences are SGDLS and YYNGEE. This CDR3 is built from 15 residues. The J segment lost 4 bases and the V segment lost 4 bases, leaving 10 bases of the junction unmatched.

The chain couples TRBV5-1 to TRBJ2-3; D unresolved. V was trimmed by 0 bases and J by 1 base, leaving 6 bases between them. The V gene's germline CDR1 is SGHRS and CDR2 YFSETQ. This CDR3 comprises 14 residues. The CDR3 nucleotides are TGCGCCAGCAGCTTGGACCGGGGCACAGATACGCAGTATTTT. It yields the protein CASSLDRGTDTQYF.